The entry that follows covers one TCR beta chain sequence. The source of the sample is a study of blood T cell repertoires in COVID-19. Study as a whole: From T cells, B-cell-depleted T cells, or PBMCs came the material, which was cDNA or gDNA.

Looked up from germline, CDR1 is LNHDA and CDR2 is SQIVND (reference sequence). Trimming took off 8 bases at V and 1 base at J, with 14 bases between the two ends. The CDR3 length is 14 residues. Source study methods: Estimation of nucleated cell counts relied on the amplification of reference gene primers. TCRdb keeps only in-frame clones here, not all; method: immunoSEQ multiplex PCR. From that table come the V and J calls and clone size; the DNA was used to work out D and trimming. The sample lists fewer than 250,000 clones; 85% to 90% were seen once. Enrollment of patients from Seattle took place during active infection, with longitudinal follow-up.

The rearrangement joins TRBV19 to TRBJ1-1; TRBD1 might be the D (5 bases). The sequence was obtained from a man aged 45 to 65 with COVID-19, enrolled during active disease. The specimen was peripheral blood. CDR3 sequence: CASSPGGRNTEAFF. CDR3 in DNA: TGTGCCAGTTCTCCGGGGGGTAGGAACACTGAAGCTTTCTTT.